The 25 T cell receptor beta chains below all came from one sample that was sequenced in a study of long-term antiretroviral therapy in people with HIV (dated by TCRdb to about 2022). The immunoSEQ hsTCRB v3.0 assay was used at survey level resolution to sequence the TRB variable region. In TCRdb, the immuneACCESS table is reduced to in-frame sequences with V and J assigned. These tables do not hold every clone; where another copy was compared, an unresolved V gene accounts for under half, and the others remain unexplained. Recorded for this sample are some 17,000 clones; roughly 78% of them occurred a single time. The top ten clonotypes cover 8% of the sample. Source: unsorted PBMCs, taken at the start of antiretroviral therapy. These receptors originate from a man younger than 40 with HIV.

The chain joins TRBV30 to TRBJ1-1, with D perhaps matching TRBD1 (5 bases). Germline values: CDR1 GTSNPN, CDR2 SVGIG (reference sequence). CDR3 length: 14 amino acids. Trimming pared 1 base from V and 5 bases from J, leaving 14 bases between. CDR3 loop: CAWSGDDTQTEAFF. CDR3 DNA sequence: TGTGCCTGGAGTGGGGACGATACGCAGACTGAAGCTTTCTTT.

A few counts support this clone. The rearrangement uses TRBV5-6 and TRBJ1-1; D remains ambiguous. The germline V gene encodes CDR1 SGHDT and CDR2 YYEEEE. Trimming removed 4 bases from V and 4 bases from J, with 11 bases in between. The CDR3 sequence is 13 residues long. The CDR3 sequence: CASSPGPGTEAFF. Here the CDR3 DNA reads TGTGCCAGCAGCCCAGGTCCGGGCACTGAAGCTTTCTTT.

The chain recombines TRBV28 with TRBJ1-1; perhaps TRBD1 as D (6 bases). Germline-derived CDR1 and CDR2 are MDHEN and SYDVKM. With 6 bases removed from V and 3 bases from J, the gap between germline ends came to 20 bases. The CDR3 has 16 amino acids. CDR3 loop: CASSPSGTMGDTEAFF. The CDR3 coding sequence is TGTGCCAGCAGCCCCTCAGGGACAATGGGGGACACTGAAGCTTTCTTT.

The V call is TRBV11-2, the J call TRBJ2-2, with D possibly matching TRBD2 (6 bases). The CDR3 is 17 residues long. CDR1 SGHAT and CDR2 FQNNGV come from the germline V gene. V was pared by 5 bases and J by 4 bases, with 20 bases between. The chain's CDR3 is CASSPPPLAKGTGELFF. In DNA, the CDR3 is TGTGCCAGCAGCCCACCCCCGCTAGCGAAGGGCACCGGGGAGCTGTTTTTT.

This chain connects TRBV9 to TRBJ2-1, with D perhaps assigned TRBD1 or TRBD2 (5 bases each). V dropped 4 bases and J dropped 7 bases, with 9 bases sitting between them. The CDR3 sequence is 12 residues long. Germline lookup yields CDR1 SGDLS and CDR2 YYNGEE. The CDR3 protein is CASSPEGNEQFF. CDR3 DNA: TGTGCCAGCAGCCCAGAGGGGAATGAGCAGTTCTTC.

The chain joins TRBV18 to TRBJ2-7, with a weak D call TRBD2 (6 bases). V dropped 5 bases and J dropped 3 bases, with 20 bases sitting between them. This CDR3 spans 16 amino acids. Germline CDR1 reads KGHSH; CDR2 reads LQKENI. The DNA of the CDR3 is TGTGCCAGCTCATCGGGACTTCAGGAGGGGCGCTACGAGCAGTACTTC. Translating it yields CASSSGLQEGRYEQYF.

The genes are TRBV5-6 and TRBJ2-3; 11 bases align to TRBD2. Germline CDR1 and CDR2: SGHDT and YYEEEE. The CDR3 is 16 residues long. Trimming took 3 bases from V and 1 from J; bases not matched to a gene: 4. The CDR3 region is CASSWELAGGTDTQYF. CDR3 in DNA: TGTGCCAGCAGCTGGGAACTAGCGGGAGGCACAGATACGCAGTATTTT. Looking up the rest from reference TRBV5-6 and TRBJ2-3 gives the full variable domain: DAGVTQSPTHLIKTRGQQVTLRCSPKSGHDTVSWYQQALGQGPQFIFQYYEEEERQRGNFPDRFSGHQFPNYSSELNVNALLLGDSALYLCASSWELAGGTDTQYFGPGTRLTVL.

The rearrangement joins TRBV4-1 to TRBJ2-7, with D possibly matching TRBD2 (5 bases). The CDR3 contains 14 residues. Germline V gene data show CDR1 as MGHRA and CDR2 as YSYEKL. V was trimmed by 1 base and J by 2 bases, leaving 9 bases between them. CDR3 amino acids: CASSQGGGAYEQYF. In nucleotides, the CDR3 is TGCGCCAGCAGCCAAGGAGGAGGTGCCTACGAGCAGTACTTC.

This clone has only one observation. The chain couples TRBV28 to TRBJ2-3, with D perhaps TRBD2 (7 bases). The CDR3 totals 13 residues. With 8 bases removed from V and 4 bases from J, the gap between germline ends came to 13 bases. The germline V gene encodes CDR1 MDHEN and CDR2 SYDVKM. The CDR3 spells CASGGGMADTQYF. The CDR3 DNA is TGTGCCAGCGGCGGGGGCATGGCAGATACGCAGTATTTT.

The CDR3 is CASSTGLETQYF. The CDR3 DNA sequence: TGTGCCAGCAGTACGGGGCTAGAGACCCAGTACTTC. The V gene is TRBV27, the J gene TRBJ2-5; the D call may be TRBD1 or TRBD2 (5 bases each). The CDR3 has 12 residues. The germline V and J ends were trimmed by 5 bases and 4 bases, with 8 bases remaining between them. CDR1 MNHEY and CDR2 SMNVEV come from the germline V gene (reference sequence).

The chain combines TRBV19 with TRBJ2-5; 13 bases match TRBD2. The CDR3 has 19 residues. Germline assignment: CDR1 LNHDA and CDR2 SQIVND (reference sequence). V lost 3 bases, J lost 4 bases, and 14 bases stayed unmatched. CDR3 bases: TGTGCCAGTAGTATCAGGGGTCCAGGACTAGCGGGGGCCTTAGAGACCCAGTACTTC. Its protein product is CASSIRGPGLAGALETQYF.

The CDR3: CASSKLEGAPGYGYTF. The CDR3 bases are TGTGCCAGCAGCAAATTGGAGGGGGCGCCAGGCTATGGCTACACCTTC. The V gene is TRBV21-1, the J gene TRBJ1-2; the table's D call, TRBD1, has no DNA check behind it. TRBV21-1 represents a pseudogene. The length of the CDR3 is 16 residues.

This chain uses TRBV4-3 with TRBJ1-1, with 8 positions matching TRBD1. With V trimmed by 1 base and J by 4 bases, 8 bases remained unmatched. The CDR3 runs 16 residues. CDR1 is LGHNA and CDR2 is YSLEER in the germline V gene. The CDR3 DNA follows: TGCGCCAGCAGCCAAGGGGCCGGGACAGGCACCACTGAAGCTTTCTTT. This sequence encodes CASSQGAGTGTTEAFF.

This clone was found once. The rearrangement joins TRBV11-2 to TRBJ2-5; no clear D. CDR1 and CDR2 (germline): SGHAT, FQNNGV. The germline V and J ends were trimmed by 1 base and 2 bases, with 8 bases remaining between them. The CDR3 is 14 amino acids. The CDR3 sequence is CASSLVGEQETQYF. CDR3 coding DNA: TGTGCCAGCAGCTTAGTTGGGGAACAAGAGACCCAGTACTTC.

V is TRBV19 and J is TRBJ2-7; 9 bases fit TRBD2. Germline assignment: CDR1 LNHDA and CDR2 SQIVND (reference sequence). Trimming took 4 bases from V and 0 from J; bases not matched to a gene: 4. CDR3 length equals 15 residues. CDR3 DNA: TGTGCCAGTAGTACCCTAGCGGGAAGCTCCTACGAGCAGTACTTC. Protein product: CASSTLAGSSYEQYF.

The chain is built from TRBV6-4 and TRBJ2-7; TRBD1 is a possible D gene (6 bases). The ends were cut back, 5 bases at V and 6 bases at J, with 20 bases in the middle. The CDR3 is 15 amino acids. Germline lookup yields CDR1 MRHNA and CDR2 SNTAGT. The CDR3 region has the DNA TGTGCCAGCAGTCTAACAGGGCTACCCGCCGGCGAGCAGTACTTC. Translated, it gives CASSLTGLPAGEQYF.

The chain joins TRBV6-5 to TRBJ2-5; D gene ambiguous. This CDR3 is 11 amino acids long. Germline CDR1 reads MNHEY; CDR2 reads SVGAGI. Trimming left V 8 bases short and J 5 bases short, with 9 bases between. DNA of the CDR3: TGTGCCAGCGGGTTTGGGGAGACCCAGTACTTC. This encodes CASGFGETQYF.

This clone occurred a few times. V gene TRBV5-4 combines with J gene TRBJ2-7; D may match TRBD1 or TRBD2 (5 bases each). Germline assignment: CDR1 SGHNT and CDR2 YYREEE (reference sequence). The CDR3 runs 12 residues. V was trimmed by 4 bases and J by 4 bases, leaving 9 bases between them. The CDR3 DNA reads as TGTGCCAGCAGCGCCGAGGGGTACGAGCAGTACTTC. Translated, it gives CASSAEGYEQYF.

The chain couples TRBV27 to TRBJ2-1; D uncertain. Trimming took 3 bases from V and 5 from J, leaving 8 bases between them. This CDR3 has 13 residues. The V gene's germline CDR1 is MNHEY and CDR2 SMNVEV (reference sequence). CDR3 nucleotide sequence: TGTGCCAGCAGTTTCCTGGGAAACAATGAGCAGTTCTTC. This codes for CASSFLGNNEQFF.

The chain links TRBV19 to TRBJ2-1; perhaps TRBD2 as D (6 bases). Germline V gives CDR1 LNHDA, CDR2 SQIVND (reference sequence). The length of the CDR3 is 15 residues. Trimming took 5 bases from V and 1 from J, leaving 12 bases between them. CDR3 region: CASSVRGGSYNEQFF. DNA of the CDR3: TGTGCCAGTAGTGTCCGTGGAGGGTCCTACAATGAGCAGTTCTTC.

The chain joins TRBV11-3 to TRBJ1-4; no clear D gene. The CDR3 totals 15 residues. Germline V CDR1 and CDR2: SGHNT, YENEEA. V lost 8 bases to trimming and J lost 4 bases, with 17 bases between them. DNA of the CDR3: TGTGCCAGCGAAATCAGTAATCCCCTTAATGAAAAACTGTTTTTT. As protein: CASEISNPLNEKLFF.

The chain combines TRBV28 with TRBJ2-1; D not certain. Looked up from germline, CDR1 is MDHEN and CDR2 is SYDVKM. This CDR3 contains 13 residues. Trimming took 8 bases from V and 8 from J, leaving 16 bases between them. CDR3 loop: CASASKWTYEQFF. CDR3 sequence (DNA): TGTGCCAGCGCCTCCAAATGGACCTATGAGCAGTTCTTC.

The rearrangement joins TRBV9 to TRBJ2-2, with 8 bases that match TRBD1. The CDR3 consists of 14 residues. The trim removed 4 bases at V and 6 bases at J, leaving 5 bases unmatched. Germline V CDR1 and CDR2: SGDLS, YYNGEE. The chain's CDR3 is CASSLRTGSGELFF. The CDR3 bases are TGTGCCAGCAGCCTCCGGACAGGGTCCGGGGAGCTGTTTTTT.

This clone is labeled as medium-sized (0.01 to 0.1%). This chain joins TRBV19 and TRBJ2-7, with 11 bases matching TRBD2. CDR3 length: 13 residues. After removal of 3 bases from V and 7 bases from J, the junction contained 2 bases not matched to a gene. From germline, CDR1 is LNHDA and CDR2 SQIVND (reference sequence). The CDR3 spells CASSIGLAGEQYF. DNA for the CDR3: TGTGCCAGTAGTATTGGACTAGCGGGTGAGCAGTACTTC. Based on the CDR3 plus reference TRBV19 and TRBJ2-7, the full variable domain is DGGITQSPKYLFRKEGQNVTLSCEQNLNHDAMYWYRQDPGQGLRLIYYSQIVNDFQKGDIAEGYSVSREKKESFPLTVTSAQKNPTAFYLCASSIGLAGEQYFGPGTRLTVT.

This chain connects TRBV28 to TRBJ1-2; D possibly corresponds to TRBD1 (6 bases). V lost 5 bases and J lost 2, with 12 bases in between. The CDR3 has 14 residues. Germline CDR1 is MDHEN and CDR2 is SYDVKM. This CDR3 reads CASSPRGTNYGYTF. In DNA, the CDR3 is TGTGCCAGCAGTCCAAGGGGGACCAACTATGGCTACACCTTC.